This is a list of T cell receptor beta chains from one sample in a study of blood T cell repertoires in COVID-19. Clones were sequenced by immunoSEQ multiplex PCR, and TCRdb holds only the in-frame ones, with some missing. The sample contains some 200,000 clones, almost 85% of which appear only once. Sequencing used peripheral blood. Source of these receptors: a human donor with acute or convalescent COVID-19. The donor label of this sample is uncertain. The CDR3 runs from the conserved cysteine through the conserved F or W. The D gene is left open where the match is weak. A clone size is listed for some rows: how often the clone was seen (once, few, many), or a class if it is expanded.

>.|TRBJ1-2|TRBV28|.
TGTGCCAGCAGTTTTGGGGGCGACAGCTATGGCTACACCTTC
CASSFGGDSYGYTF
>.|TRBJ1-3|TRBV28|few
TGTGCCAGCAGCCTACAGGCGTTCTCTGGAAACACCATATATTTT
CASSLQAFSGNTIYF
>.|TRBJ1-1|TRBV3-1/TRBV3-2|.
TGTGCCAGCAGCCAAGATAGGAGCTACCCTCAAGCTTTCTTT
CASSQDRSYPQAFF
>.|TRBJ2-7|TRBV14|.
TGTGCCAGCAGCCCCCTTTTACAGTCGTACGAGCAGTACTTC
CASSPLLQSYEQYF
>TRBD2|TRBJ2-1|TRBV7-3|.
TGTGCCAGCAGCTTAAGGGGGACTAGATCGGATGAGCAGTTCTTC
CASSLRGTRSDEQFF
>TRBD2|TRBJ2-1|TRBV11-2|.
TGTGCCAGCAGCTTAGGGTTCACTAGCGGGAGGGCAGGGCAGTTCTTC
CASSLGFTSGRAGQFF
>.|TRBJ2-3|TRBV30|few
TGTGCCTGGAGTGTAGGACGCGGGACAGATACGCAGTATTTT
CAWSVGRGTDTQYF
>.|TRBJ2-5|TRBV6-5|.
TGTGCCAGCAGTTACGCCACAGCAGTAGAGACCCAGTACTTC
CASSYATAVETQYF
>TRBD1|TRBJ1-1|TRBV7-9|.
TGTGCCAGCAGCCCCGTTCTGGGGACAGGTTCAACTGAAGCTTTCTTT
CASSPVLGTGSTEAFF
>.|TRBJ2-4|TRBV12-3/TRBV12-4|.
TGTGCCAGCAGTTTACGGGGATTGGGCATTCAGTACTTC
CASSLRGLGIQYF
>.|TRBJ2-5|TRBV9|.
TGTGCCAGCAGCGTAGGCAGGGGCCAGGGCTCGGTGGAGACCCAGTACTTC
CASSVGRGQGSVETQYF
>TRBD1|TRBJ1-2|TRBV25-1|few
TGTGCCAGCAGTAGGACAGGGGCTAACTATGGCTACACCTTC
CASSRTGANYGYTF
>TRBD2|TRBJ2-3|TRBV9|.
TGTGCCAGCAGCACGCGAGAGACTAGCGGGGCCACAGATACGCAGTATTTT
CASSTRETSGATDTQYF
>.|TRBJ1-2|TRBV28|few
TGTGCCAGTGGCGAAAATAACAGGGTTCACACCTTC
CASGENNRVHTF
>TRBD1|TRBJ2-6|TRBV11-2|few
TGTGCCAGCAGCGAGGACAGGGTCGTCAACGTCCTGACTTTC
CASSEDRVVNVLTF
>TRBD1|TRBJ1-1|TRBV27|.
TGTGCCAGCAGGCCTTTACCGGGACAGGGGGGGAGGAACACTGAAGCTTTCTTT
CASRPLPGQGGRNTEAFF
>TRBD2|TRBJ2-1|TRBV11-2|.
TGTGCCAGCAGCCCCCGAATTGGAGCGGGATCGATTAATGAGCAGTTCTTC
CASSPRIGAGSINEQFF
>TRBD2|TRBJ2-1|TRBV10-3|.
TGTGCCATCAGAAACGAACTAGCGGGGAGCTCCTACAATGAGCAGTTCTTC
CAIRNELAGSSYNEQFF
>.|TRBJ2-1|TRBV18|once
TGTGCCAGCTCACAGACTGTTGCACCCCCTTACAATGAGCAGTTCTTC
CASSQTVAPPYNEQFF
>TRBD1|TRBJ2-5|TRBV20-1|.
TGCAGTGCTAGTTCAGGACAGGGGACCCAAGAGACCCAGTACTTC
CSASSGQGTQETQYF
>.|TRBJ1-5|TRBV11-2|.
TGTGCCAGCAGCTTAGATAGAGATCAGCCCCAGCATTTT
CASSLDRDQPQHF
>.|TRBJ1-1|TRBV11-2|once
TGTGCCAGCAGCTTAAGAAGGGGCACTGAAGCTTTCTTT
CASSLRRGTEAFF
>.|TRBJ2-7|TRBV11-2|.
TGTGCCAGCAGCTCAGATATTAGGGGGATCTACGAGCAGTACTTC
CASSSDIRGIYEQYF
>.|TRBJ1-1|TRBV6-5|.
TGTGCCAGCAGTTACTCAGGCAGTATGGGCTCTGAAGCTTTCTTT
CASSYSGSMGSEAFF
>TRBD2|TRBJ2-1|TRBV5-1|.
TGCGCCAGCAGCCCCAGCGGGATTAACTACAATGAGCAGTTCTTC
CASSPSGINYNEQFF
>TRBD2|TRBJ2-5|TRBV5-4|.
TGTGCCAGCAGCTGGACTAGCGGGAAGGGAGGGCAAGAGACCCAGTACTTC
CASSWTSGKGGQETQYF
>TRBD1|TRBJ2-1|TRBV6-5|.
TGTGCCAGCAGTTACGACAGGGGGGCCTACAATGAGCAGTTCTTC
CASSYDRGAYNEQFF
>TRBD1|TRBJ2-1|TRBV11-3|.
TGTGCCAGCAGCTTGTGGACAGGGAAAGATGACAATGAGCAGTTCTTC
CASSLWTGKDDNEQFF
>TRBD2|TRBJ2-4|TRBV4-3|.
TGCGCCAGCAGCCAAAGTGGAGGAAGGCGGGAGACGGACATTCAGTACTTC
CASSQSGGRRETDIQYF
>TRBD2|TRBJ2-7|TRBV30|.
TGTGCCTGGACTAGCGGGAGTCGGCAGCAGTACTTC
CAWTSGSRQQYF
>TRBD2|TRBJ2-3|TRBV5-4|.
TGTGCCAGCAGCTTGCGGTCGCTAGCGGGCACAGATACGCAGTATTTT
CASSLRSLAGTDTQYF
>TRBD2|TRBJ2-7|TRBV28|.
TGTGCCAGCAGCCCCGGACTAGCGGGAAACTACGAGCAGTACTTC
CASSPGLAGNYEQYF
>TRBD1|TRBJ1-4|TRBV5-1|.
TGCGCCAGCAGCTTAACGACAGGACAGGGGACTGAAAAACTGTTTTTT
CASSLTTGQGTEKLFF
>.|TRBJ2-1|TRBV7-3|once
TGTGCCAGCAGCCCCGGGGGACCCCTTTTTGAGCAGTTCTTC
CASSPGGPLFEQFF
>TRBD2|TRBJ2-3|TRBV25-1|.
TGTGCCAGCAGTGAGCGTCCGACTAGCGGGAGTAGAGATACGCAGTATTTT
CASSERPTSGSRDTQYF
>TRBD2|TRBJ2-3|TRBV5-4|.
TGTGCCAGCAGCTCCCGTAGCGGGGCCAGCACAGATACGCAGTATTTT
CASSSRSGASTDTQYF
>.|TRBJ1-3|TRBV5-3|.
TGTGCCAGAAGCACCTCAGGGTTGTGCGGAAACACCATATATTTT
CARSTSGLCGNTIYF
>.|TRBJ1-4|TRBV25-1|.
TGTGCCAGCAGTGAATCGGGAACTAATGAAAAACTGTTTTTT
CASSESGTNEKLFF
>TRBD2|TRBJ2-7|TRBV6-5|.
TGTGCCAGCAGCGTCGAAGCGGGAGGGCCGACCGAGCAGTACTTC
CASSVEAGGPTEQYF
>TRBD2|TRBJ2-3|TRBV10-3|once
TGTGCCATCAGTGAGTCCAGAGGGGGACTAGCGGGAGGGCGTAGAGATACGCAGTATTTT
CAISESRGGLAGGRRDTQYF
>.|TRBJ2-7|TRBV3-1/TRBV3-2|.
TGTGCCAGCAGCCAAGATACGACAGTATCCTACGAGCAGTACTTC
CASSQDTTVSYEQYF
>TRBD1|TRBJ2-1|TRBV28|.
TGTGCCAGCAGAACCGGGACAGGGTCCTACAATGAGCAGTTCTTC
CASRTGTGSYNEQFF
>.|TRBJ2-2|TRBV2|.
TGTGCCAGCAGGAGGGAAACGGACACCGGGGAGCTGTTTTTT
CASRRETDTGELFF
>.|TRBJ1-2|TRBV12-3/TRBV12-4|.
TGTGCCAGCAGTTTAGGCACGGTCTATGGCTACACCTTC
CASSLGTVYGYTF
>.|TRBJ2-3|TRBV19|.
TGTGCCAGTAGTATGCCGCCGAGGGATACGCAGTATTTT
CASSMPPRDTQYF
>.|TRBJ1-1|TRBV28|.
TGTGCCAGCAGGGAACAGGGTCCGAACACTGAAGCTTTCTTT
CASREQGPNTEAFF
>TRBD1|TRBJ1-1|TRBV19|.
TGTGCCAGCTCCCCGCACAGGGGAGCGAACACTGAAGCTTTCTTT
CASSPHRGANTEAFF